The 8 T cell receptor beta chains given below trace back to one sample, sequenced in a study of T-cell memory formation after mild COVID-19. Each CDR3 protein is one row after TCRdb ran MiXCR on the 5' RACE reads. The data show about 57,000 distinct CDR3 sequences, with 9.5% to 15% seen just once and about 25% held by the top ten. Sequencing was done on a sample of PBMCs or a T cell subset sorted from them (not recorded which). These receptors all stem from a man aged 18 to 35 who had mild COVID-19 (a few samples of this study predate the infection). Cell type and time point are not known.

This clonotype turned up a few times. CDR3 bases: TGTGCCAGCAGCTTAACAGCCACGAACACTGAAGCTTTCTTT. Amino acids: CASSLTATNTEAFF. The chain is built from TRBV7-9 and TRBJ1-1; D remains ambiguous. V was shortened by 2 bases and J by 1 base, with 8 bases between the two germline ends. This CDR3 spans 14 amino acids. Germline V CDR1 and CDR2: SEHNR, FQNEAQ (reference sequence).

This clonotype has a handful of counts. The rearrangement links TRBV7-2 to TRBJ2-3, with D unclear. The germline CDR1 and CDR2 sequences are SGHTA and FQGNSA. The CDR3 has 12 amino acids. V lost 5 bases and J 2 bases, leaving 5 bases between the germline ends. The DNA of the CDR3 is TGTGCCAGCAGCCTATACACAGATACGCAGTATTTT. It yields the protein CASSLYTDTQYF.

The chain couples TRBV6-2 or TRBV6-3 to TRBJ2-3; 8 positions agree with TRBD2. Losses at the gene ends were 4 bases for V and 5 bases for J; bases not matched to a gene: 11. The CDR3 runs 16 residues. Germline CDR1 and CDR2: MNHEY and SVGEGT. CDR3 sequence: CASSFPGTSREDTQYF. In DNA form, the CDR3 reads TGTGCCAGCAGTTTTCCCGGGACTAGTCGGGAAGATACGCAGTATTTT.

This clonotype has a handful of counts. The genes are TRBV6-1 and TRBJ2-7; D tentatively reads TRBD1 or TRBD2 (5 bases each). This CDR3 spans 13 amino acids. V lost 6 bases and J lost 2, with 11 bases in between. Per the germline V gene, CDR1 is MNHNS and CDR2 is SASEGT. The CDR3 is CASSLWGTYEQYV. The DNA for the CDR3 is TGTGCCAGCAGCTTATGGGGGACCTACGAGCAGTACGTC.

This clonotype was seen repeatedly, ten times or more. This chain joins TRBV6-5 and TRBJ2-5; no reliable D call. CDR3 length equals 14 residues. Germline V gives CDR1 MNHEY, CDR2 SVGAGI. Trimming shortened V by 5 bases and J by 4 bases, and 14 bases separated the two germline ends. As DNA, the CDR3 is TGTGCCAGCAGTCCAACCGATTTATTAGAGACCCAGTACTTC. Protein: CASSPTDLLETQYF.

This clonotype was seen a few times. The chain couples TRBV6-2 or TRBV6-3 to TRBJ2-7; the D gene could be TRBD1 or TRBD2 (5 bases each). The ends were cut back, 5 bases at V and 9 bases at J, with 17 bases in the middle. The CDR3 is made up of 13 amino acids. In germline, CDR1 is MNHEY, CDR2 SVGEGT. The CDR3: CASSPTGSRGQYV. As DNA, the CDR3 is TGTGCCAGCAGTCCCACAGGCAGCCGGGGGCAGTACGTC.

The table lists this clonotype with a few counts. The J gene is TRBJ2-1, the V gene TRBV6-2 or TRBV6-3; TRBD2 might be the D (6 bases). The V gene's germline CDR1 is MNHEY and CDR2 SVGEGT. Trimming pared 6 bases from V and 8 bases from J, leaving 20 bases between. The CDR3 runs 15 residues. The CDR3 protein is CASRLAGTGLDEQFF. CDR3 bases: TGTGCCAGCAGGTTGGCCGGGACTGGGCTGGATGAGCAGTTCTTC.

This clonotype was seen at least ten times. The genes are TRBV5-1 and TRBJ2-5; D is possibly TRBD2 (6 bases). The CDR3 is 14 residues long. CDR1 SGHRS and CDR2 YFSETQ come from the germline V gene. V lost 2 bases, J lost 1 base, and 9 bases lay in between. The CDR3 DNA reads as TGCGCCAGCAGCTTATCGACTAGCCAAGAGACCCAGTACTTC. Its protein product is CASSLSTSQETQYF.